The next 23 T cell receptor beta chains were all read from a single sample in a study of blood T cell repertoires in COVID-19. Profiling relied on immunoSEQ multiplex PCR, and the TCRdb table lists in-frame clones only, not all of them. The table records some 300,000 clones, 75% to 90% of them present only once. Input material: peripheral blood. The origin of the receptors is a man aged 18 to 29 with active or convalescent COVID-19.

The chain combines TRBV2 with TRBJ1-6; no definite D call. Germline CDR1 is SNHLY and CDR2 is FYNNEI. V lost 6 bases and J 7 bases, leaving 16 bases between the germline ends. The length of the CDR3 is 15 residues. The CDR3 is CASRSLDRENSPLHF. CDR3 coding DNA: TGTGCCAGCAGGTCCCTAGATAGAGAGAATTCACCCCTCCACTTT. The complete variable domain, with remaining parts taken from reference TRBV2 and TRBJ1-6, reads EPEVTQTPSHQVTQMGQEVILRCVPISNHLYFYWYRQILGQKVEFLVSFYNNEISEKSEIFDDQFSVERPDGSNFTLKIRSTKLEDSAMYFCASRSLDRENSPLHFGNGTRLTVT.

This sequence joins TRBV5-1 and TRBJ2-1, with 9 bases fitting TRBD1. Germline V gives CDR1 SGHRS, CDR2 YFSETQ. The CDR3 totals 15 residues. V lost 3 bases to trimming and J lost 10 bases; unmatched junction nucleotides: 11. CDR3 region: CASSSPGTGTGEQFF. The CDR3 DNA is TGCGCCAGCAGCTCCCCCGGGACAGGGACGGGGGAGCAGTTCTTC.

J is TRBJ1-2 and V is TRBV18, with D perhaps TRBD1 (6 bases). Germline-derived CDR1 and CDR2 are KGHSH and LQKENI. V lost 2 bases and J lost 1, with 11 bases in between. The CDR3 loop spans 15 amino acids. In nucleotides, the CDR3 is TGTGCCAGCTCACCAAACATGGACAGTAACTATGGCTACACCTTC. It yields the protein CASSPNMDSNYGYTF.

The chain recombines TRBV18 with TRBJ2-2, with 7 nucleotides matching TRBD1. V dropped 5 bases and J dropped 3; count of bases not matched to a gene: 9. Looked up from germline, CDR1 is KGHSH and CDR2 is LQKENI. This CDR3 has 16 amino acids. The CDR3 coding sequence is TGTGCCAGCTCAGTGAACAGGGGATTTGACACCGGGGAGCTGTTTTTT. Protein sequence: CASSVNRGFDTGELFF.

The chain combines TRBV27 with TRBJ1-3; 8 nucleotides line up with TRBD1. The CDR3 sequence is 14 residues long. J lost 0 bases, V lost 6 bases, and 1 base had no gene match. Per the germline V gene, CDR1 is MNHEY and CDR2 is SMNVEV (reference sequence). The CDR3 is CASRQGGSGNTIYF. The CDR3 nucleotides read TGTGCCAGCAGACAGGGGGGCTCTGGAAACACCATATATTTT.

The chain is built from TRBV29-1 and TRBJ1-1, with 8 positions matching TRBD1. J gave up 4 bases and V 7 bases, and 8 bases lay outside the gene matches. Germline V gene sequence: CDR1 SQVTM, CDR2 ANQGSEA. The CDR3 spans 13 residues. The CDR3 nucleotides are TGCAGCGCCACACAGGGGGTGAGCACTGAAGCTTTCTTT. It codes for CSATQGVSTEAFF.

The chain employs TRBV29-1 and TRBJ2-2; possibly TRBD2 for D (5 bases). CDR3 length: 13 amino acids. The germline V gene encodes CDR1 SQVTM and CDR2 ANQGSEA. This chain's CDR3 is CSLLERDTGELFF. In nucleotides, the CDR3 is TGCAGTTTGTTGGAGAGGGACACCGGGGAGCTGTTTTTT.

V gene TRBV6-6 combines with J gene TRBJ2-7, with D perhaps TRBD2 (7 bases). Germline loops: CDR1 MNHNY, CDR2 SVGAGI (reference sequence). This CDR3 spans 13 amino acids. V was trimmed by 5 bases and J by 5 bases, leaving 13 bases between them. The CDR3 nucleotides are TGTGCCAGCAGTCACGGGGAGGGGGACGAGCAGTACTTC. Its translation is CASSHGEGDEQYF.

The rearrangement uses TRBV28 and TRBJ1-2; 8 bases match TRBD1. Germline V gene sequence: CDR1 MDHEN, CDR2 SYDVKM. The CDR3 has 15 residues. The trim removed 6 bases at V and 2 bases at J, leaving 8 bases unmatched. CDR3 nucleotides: TGTGCCAGCAGGGGGCCGGGACAGGAGAACTATGGCTACACCTTC. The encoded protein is CASRGPGQENYGYTF.

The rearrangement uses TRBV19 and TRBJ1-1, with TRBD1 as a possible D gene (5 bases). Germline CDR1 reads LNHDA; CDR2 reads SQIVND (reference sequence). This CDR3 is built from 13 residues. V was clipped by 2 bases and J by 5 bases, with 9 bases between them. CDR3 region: CASSIQGLTEAFF. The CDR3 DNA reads TGTGCCAGTAGTATACAGGGATTGACTGAAGCTTTCTTT.

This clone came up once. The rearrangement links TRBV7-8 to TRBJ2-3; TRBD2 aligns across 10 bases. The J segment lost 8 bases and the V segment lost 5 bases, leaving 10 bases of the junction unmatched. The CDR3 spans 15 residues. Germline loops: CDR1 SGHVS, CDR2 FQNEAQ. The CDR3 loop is CASSASGGAGGTQYF. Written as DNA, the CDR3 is TGTGCCAGCAGCGCGAGCGGGGGGGCCGGTGGTACGCAGTATTTT.

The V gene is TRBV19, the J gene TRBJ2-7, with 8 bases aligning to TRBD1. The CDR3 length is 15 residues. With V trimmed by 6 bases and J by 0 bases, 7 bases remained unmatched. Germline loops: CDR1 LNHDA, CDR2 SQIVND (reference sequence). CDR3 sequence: CASSPTGAFSYEQYF. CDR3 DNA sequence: TGTGCCAGTAGCCCGACAGGGGCCTTCTCCTACGAGCAGTACTTC.

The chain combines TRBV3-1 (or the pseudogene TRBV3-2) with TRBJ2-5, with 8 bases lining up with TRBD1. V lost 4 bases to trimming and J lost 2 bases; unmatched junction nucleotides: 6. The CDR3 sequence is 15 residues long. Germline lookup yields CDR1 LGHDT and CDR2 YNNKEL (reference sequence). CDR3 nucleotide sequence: TGTGCCAGCAGCCCGTATGGGGACAGGCAAGAGACCCAGTACTTC. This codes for CASSPYGDRQETQYF.

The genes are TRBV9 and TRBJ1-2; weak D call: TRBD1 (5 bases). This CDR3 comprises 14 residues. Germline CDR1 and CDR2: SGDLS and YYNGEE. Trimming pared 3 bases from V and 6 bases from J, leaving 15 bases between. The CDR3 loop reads CASSAPRGEDGYTF. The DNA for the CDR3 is TGTGCCAGCAGCGCCCCACGGGGGGAGGATGGCTACACCTTC.

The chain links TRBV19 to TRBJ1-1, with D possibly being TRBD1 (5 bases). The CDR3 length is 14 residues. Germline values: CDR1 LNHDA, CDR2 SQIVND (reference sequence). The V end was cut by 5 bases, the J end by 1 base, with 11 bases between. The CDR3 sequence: CASSYTGRNTEAFF. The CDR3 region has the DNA TGTGCCAGTAGTTATACAGGCAGGAACACTGAAGCTTTCTTT.

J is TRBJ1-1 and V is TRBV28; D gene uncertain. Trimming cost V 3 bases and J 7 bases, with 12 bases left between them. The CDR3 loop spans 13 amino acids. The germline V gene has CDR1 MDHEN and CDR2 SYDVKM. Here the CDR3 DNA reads TGTGCCAGCAGTTTTCGGAACACAGTTGAAGCTTTCTTT. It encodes CASSFRNTVEAFF.

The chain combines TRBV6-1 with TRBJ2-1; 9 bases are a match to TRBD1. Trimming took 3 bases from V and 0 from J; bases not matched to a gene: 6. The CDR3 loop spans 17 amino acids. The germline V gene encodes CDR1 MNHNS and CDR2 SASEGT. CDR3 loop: CASSEFTGGASYNEQFF. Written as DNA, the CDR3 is TGTGCCAGCAGTGAGTTTACAGGGGGCGCCTCCTACAATGAGCAGTTCTTC.

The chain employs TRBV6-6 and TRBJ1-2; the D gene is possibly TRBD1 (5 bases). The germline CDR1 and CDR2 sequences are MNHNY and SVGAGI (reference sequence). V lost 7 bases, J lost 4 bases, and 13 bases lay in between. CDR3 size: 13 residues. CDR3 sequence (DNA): TGTGCCAGCACTCCTGGGGGGGGCTATGGCTACACCTTC. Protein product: CASTPGGGYGYTF.

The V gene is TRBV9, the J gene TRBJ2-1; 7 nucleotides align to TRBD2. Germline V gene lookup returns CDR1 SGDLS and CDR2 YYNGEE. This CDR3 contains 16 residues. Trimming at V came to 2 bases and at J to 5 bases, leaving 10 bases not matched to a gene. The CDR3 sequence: CASSVFPSGTNNEQFF. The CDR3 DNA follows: TGTGCCAGCAGCGTCTTTCCTAGCGGAACAAACAATGAGCAGTTCTTC.

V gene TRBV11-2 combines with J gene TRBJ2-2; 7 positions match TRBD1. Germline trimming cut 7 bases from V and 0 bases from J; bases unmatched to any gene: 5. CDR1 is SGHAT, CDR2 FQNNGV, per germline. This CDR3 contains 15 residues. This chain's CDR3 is CASTIGTANTGELFF. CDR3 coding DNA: TGTGCCAGCACTATCGGGACAGCGAACACCGGGGAGCTGTTTTTT.

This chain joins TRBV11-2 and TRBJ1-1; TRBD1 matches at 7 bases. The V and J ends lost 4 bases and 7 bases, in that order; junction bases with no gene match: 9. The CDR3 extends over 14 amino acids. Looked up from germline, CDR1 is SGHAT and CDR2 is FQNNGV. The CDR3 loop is CASSSGQRLSEAFF. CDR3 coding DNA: TGTGCCAGCAGCTCGGGACAGCGTCTGAGTGAAGCTTTCTTT.

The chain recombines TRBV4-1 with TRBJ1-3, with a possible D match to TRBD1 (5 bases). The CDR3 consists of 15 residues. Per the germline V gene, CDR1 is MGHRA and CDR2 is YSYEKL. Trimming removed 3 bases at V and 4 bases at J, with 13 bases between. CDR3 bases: TGCGCCAGCAGCCATAGGGGCGGCGACGGAAACACCATATATTTT. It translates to CASSHRGGDGNTIYF.

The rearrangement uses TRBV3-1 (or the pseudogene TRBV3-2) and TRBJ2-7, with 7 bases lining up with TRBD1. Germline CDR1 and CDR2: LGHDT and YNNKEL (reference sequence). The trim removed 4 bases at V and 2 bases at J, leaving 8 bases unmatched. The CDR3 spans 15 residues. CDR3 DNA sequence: TGTGCCAGCAGCCGAGGGACAGAGTTTACCTACGAGCAGTACTTC. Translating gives CASSRGTEFTYEQYF.